This TCR beta chain was obtained from a study of CD8 T cells in ankylosing spondylitis. General study results and limits: The study identified a TCR beta motif of fewer than 10 highly homologous variants that appeared characteristic of ankylosing spondylitis blood. Some of the motif variants had earlier been found in reactive arthritis patients' fluid and blood.

TCRdb reanalysed the 5' RACE reads using MiXCR and keeps one entry per CDR3 protein. Altogether about 120,000 distinct CDR3 sequences are present, about 13% being singletons, with the ten largest covering around 3%. Trimming removed 4 bases at V and 2 bases at J, with 12 bases between. CDR1 is SGHDT, CDR2 YYEEEE, per germline. The CDR3 is made up of 14 amino acids. This clonotype showed up many times. What it binds is not known. The V call is TRBV5-6, the J call TRBJ1-2; D is uncertain. Sequences were obtained from blood, either unsorted or a sorted T cell fraction (not recorded which). The receptor's source is a female donor with ankylosing spondylitis or in good health (not recorded which). The CDR3 DNA reads as TGTGCCAGCAGCGCCTGGCGGAGCAACTATGGCTACACCTTC. This gives the protein CASSAWRSNYGYTF.